This T cell receptor beta chain was found in a study of OX40 agonist ivuxolimab in advanced cancers. TCRdb's copy holds only in-frame clones and misses some; the assay was immunoSEQ multiplex PCR. In the table there are under 75,000 clones, 92% of which are singletons. Turning to this clone: Its specificity is not known.

This CDR3 contains 14 residues. Trimming stripped 0 bases from V and 6 bases from J, with 10 bases between. Germline V gene data show CDR1 as SGHNT and CDR2 as YYREEE (reference sequence). Study-wide results and limits: CD4+ and CD8+ blood T cells expanded clonally by week 6 at 0.1 to 3.0 mg/kg.

This chain uses TRBV5-4 with TRBJ2-1; D tentatively fits TRBD1 or TRBD2 (5 bases each). This sequence was found in an adult with an advanced solid tumor such as melanoma, head and neck, liver or kidney cancer. The sample in question was CD4+ or CD8+ T cells sorted from blood, obtained in a trial of the OX40 agonist ivuxolimab. CDR3 protein: CASSLGGDANEQFF. CDR3 nucleotides: TGTGCCAGCAGCTTGGGAGGGGACGCCAATGAGCAGTTCTTC.